This T cell receptor beta chain was sequenced in a study of T cell responses to AZD1222 COVID-19 vaccine. TCRdb's copy holds only in-frame clones and misses some; the assay was immunoSEQ multiplex PCR. The sample consists of approximately 150,000 clones, under 95% of them appearing once. Sequenced here: peripheral blood, sampled 28 days after the second AZD1222 dose. The TCR comes from an adult who received the AZD1222 COVID-19 vaccine.

CDR3 amino acids: CASSPPGTSGGTYEQYF. The DNA of the CDR3 is TGTGCCAGCAGCCCCCCGGGGACTAGCGGGGGGACCTACGAGCAGTACTTC. The chain uses TRBV7-9 and TRBJ2-7; 15 positions match TRBD2. The germline gives CDR1 SEHNR, CDR2 FQNEAQ (reference sequence). Trimming cost V 5 bases and J 2 bases; bases outside gene matches: 7. This CDR3 region has 17 residues.